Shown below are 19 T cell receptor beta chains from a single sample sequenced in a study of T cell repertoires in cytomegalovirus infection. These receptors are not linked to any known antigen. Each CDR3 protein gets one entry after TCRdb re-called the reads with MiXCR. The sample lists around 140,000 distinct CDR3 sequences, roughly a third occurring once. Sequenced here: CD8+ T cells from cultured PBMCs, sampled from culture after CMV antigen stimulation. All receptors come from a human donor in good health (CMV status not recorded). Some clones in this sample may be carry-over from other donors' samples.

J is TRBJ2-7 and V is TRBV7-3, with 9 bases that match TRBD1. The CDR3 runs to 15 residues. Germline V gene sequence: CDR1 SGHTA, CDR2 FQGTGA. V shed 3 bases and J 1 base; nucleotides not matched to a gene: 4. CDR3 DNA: TGTGCCAGCAGCTTGTCACAGGGGGCGTCCTACGAGCAGTACTTC. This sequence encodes CASSLSQGASYEQYF.

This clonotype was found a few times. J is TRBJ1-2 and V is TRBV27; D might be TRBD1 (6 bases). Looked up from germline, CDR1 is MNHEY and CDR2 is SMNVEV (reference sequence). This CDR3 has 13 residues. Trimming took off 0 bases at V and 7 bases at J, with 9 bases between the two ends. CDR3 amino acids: CASSLSAGAGYTF. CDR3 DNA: TGTGCCAGCAGTTTATCGGCGGGGGCTGGCTACACCTTC.

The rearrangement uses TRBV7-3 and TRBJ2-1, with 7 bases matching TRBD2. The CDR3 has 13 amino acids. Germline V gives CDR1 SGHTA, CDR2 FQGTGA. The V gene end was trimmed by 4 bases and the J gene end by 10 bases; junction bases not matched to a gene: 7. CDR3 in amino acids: CASSSPGEGEQFF. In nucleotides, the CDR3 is TGTGCCAGCAGCTCCCCGGGGGAGGGCGAGCAGTTCTTC.

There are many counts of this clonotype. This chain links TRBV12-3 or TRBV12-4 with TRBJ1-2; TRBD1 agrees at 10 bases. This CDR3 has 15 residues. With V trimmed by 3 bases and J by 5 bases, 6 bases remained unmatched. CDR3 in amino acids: CASSLGTGDGYGYTF. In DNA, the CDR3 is TGTGCCAGCAGTTTGGGGACAGGGGATGGGTATGGCTACACCTTC.

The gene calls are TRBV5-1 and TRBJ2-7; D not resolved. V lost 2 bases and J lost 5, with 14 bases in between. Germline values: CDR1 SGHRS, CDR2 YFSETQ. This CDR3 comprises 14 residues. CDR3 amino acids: CASSFGVRADEQYF. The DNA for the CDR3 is TGCGCCAGCAGCTTTGGGGTCCGGGCCGACGAGCAGTACTTC.

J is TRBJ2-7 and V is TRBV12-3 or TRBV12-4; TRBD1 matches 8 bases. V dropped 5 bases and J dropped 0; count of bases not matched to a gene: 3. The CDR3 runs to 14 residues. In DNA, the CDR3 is TGTGCCAGCAGTGGACAGGGTAACTCCTACGAGCAGTACTTC. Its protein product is CASSGQGNSYEQYF.

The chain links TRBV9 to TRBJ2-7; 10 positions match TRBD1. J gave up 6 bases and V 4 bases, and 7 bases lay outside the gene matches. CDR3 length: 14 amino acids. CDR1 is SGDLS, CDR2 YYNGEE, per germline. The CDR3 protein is CASSPRQGAGEQYF. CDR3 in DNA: TGTGCCAGCAGCCCACGACAGGGGGCGGGCGAGCAGTACTTC.

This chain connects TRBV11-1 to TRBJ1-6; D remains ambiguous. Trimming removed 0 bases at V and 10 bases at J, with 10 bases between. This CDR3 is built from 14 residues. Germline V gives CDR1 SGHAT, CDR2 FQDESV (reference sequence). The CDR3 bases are TGTGCCAGCAGCTTAGCCACAACAAAATCACCCCTCCACTTT. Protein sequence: CASSLATTKSPLHF.

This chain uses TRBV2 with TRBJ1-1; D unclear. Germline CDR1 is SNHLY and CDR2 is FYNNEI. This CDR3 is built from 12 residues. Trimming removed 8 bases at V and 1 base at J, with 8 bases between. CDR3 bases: TGTGCCAGCGCGGGGTGGAACACTGAAGCTTTCTTT. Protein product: CASAGWNTEAFF.

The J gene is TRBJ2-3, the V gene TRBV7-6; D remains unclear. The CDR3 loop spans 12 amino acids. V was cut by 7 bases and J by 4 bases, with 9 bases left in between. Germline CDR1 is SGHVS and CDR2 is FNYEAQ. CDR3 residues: CASTNLADTQYF. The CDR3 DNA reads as TGTGCCAGCACCAATCTTGCAGATACGCAGTATTTT. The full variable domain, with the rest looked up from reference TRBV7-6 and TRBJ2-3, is GAGVSQSPRYKVTKRGQDVALRCDPISGHVSLYWYRQALGQGPEFLTYFNYEAQQDKSGLPNDRFSAERPEGSISTLTIQRTEQRDSAMYRCASTNLADTQYFGPGTRLTVL.

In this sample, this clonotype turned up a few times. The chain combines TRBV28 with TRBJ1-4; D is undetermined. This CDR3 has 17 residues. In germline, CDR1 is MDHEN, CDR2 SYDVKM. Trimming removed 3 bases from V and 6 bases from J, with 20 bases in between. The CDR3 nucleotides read TGTGCCAGCAGTTTTTCGACTGGTTCTAGGGAAGATGAAAAACTGTTTTTT. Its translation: CASSFSTGSREDEKLFF.

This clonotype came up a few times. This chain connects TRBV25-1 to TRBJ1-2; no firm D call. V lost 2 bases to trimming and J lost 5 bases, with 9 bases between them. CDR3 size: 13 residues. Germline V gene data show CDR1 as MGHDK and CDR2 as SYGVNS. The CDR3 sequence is CASSEGLLYGYTF. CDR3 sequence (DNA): TGTGCCAGCAGTGAAGGACTCCTTTATGGCTACACCTTC.

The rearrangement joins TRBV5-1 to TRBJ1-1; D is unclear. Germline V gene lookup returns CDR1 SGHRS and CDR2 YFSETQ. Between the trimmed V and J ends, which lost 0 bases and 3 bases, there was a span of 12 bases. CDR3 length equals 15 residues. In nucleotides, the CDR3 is TGCGCCAGCAGCTTGGCCGCCGCTCCTTACACTGAAGCTTTCTTT. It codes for CASSLAAAPYTEAFF.

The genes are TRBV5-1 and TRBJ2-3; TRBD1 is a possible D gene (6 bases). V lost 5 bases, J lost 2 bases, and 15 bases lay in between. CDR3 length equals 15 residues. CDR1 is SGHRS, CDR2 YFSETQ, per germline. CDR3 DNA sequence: TGCGCCAGCAGAATCGAGGGGGTTAACACAGATACGCAGTATTTT. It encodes CASRIEGVNTDTQYF.

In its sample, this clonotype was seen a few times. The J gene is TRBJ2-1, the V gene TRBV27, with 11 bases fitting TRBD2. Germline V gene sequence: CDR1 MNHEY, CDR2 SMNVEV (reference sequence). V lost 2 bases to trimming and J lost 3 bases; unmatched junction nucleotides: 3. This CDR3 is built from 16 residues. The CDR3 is CASSLIAGGRYNEQFF. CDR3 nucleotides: TGTGCCAGCAGTTTAATAGCGGGGGGGCGCTACAATGAGCAGTTCTTC.

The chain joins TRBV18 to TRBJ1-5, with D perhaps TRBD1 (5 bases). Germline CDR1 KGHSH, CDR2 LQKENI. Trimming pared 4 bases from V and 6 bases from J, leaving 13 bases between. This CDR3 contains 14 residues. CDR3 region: CASSLGAVTQPQHF. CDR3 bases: TGTGCCAGCTCACTAGGGGCAGTTACTCAGCCCCAGCATTTT.

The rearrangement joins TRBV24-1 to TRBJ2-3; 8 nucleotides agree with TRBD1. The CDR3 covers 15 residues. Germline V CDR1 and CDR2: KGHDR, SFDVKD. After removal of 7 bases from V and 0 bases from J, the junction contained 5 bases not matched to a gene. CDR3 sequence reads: CATSATGDSTDTQYF. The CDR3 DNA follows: TGTGCCACCAGCGCGACAGGGGACAGCACAGATACGCAGTATTTT.

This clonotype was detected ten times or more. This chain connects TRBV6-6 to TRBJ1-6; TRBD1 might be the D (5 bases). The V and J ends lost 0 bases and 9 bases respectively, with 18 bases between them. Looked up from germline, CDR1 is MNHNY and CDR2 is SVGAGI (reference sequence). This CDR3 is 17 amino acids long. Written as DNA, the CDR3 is TGTGCCAGCAGTTACTCGTGGGACGCCATCTACGTTTCACCCCTCCACTTT. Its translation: CASSYSWDAIYVSPLHF.

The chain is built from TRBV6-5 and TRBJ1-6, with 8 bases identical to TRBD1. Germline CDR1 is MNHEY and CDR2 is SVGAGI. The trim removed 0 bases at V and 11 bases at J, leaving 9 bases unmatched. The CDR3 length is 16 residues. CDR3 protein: CASSYSGTGGQPPLHF. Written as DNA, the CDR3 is TGTGCCAGCAGTTACTCGGGAACAGGGGGGCAACCACCCCTCCACTTT.